The sequence of this T cell receptor beta chain was determined in a study of cytomegalovirus exposure and HLA in healthy donors. The CDR3 is made up of 12 amino acids. Trimming took off 5 bases at V and 6 bases at J, with 9 bases between the two ends. Germline V gene data show CDR1 as SGHDT and CDR2 as YYEEEE. The sample holds one count of this clone. PCR amplification relied on 60 Vbeta primers (plus 13 Jbeta primers). Produced via immunoSEQ multiplex PCR; TCRdb's table is partial and in-frame only. Here the sample spans about 200,000 clones, 75% to 90% being singletons. This chain joins TRBV5-6 and TRBJ2-1; D gene unclear. Specimen: PBMCs. This TCR derives from a woman aged 30 to 39 in good health and CMV-seronegative. As DNA, the CDR3 is TGTGCCAGCAGGGGCCCCACCAATGAGCAGTTCTTC. Translation gives CASRGPTNEQFF.